The 5 T cell receptor beta chains presented below share a single source sample, sequenced in a study of blood T cell repertoires in COVID-19. Using immunoSEQ multiplex PCR, the repertoire was profiled, and TCRdb retains in-frame clones only, with some absent. The top ten hold about 4% of the sample, which has 300,000 to 400,000 clones, roughly nine tenths seen once. The source material was PBMCs or T cells enriched from blood (not recorded which). The receptors were sampled from a woman aged 30 to 39 who had been exposed to COVID-19.

The chain has TRBV6-1 and TRBJ1-2, with TRBD1 matching 7 bases. The CDR3 is 14 amino acids. In germline, CDR1 is MNHNS, CDR2 SASEGT. The V gene end was trimmed by 1 base and the J gene end by 1 base; junction bases not matched to a gene: 0. DNA for the CDR3: TGTGCCAGCAGTGAAGACAGGGGTAACTATGGCTACACCTTC. Translation gives CASSEDRGNYGYTF.

V and J are TRBV6-5 and TRBJ2-7; TRBD1 might be the D (6 bases). Germline values: CDR1 MNHEY, CDR2 SVGAGI. Trimming cost V 6 bases and J 0 bases, with 15 bases left between them. The CDR3 covers 15 residues. The CDR3 region has the DNA TGTGCCAGCAGCCGGGGACAACTTCGCTCCTACGAGCAGTACTTC. It codes for CASSRGQLRSYEQYF.

This chain connects TRBV3-1 (or the pseudogene TRBV3-2) to TRBJ1-1; 10 positions match TRBD1. The length of the CDR3 is 17 residues. J was trimmed by 4 bases and V by 3 bases; bases with no gene match: 11. Germline values: CDR1 LGHDT, CDR2 YNNKEL (reference sequence). The CDR3 is CASSHAPRDRGSTEAFF. CDR3 in DNA: TGTGCCAGCAGCCACGCGCCGAGGGACAGGGGAAGCACTGAAGCTTTCTTT.

This clone was counted once. Written as DNA, the CDR3 is TGCGCCAGCAGCTTGGTTCCAGGGCGTTCACCCCTCCACTTT. This translates into CASSLVPGRSPLHF. The rearrangement links TRBV5-1 to TRBJ1-6; TRBD1 is a possible D gene (5 bases). CDR3 length equals 14 residues. Germline V CDR1 and CDR2: SGHRS, YFSETQ. Trimming took off 0 bases at V and 9 bases at J, with 10 bases between the two ends.

This chain connects TRBV5-1 to TRBJ2-7; D gene unclear. This CDR3 has 14 residues. The germline V gene has CDR1 SGHRS and CDR2 YFSETQ. V was shortened by 0 bases and J by 3 bases, with 10 bases between the two germline ends. CDR3 loop: CASSLAGLLYEQYF. The CDR3, as DNA: TGCGCCAGCAGCTTGGCCGGTTTACTCTACGAGCAGTACTTC.